This TCR beta chain came from a study of T cell changes during pregnancy in multiple sclerosis. This table comes from immunoSEQ multiplex PCR, and its TCRdb copy is limited to in-frame clones, with some not included. The data hold some 52,000 clones, with 92% observed a single time. In germline, CDR1 is SEHNR, CDR2 FQNEAQ (reference sequence). V lost 1 base, J lost 8 bases, and 5 bases lay in between. There are 11 residues in the CDR3. The TCR was taken from a female donor with multiple sclerosis, enrolled in a pregnancy study. The material sequenced was CD4+ T cells from peripheral blood mononuclear cells, taken in the third trimester of pregnancy. This chain joins TRBV7-9 and TRBJ1-2; no clear D gene. CDR3 in amino acids: CASSLGHGYTF. CDR3 bases: TGTGCCAGCAGCTTAGGACACGGCTACACCTTC.